Listed below are T cell receptor beta chains from one sample, sequenced in a study of shared clonotypes between healthy human individuals. Method: immunoSEQ multiplex PCR; TCRdb's copy keeps in-frame clones and lacks some. This table has some 2,000,000 clones, 85% to 95% appearing once. The sequenced sample consisted of naive CD4+ T cells sorted from blood. The receptors were sampled from a man aged 18 to 30 in good health. Each CDR3 is given with its conserved first and last residue. D genes are given only for firm matches.

D: TRBD1
J: TRBJ1-5
V: TRBV7-9
CDR3: CASSEQGGNQPQHF
DNA: TGTGCCAGCAGTGAGCAGGGGGGCAATCAGCCCCAGCATTTT

D: NA
J: TRBJ1-1
V: TRBV20-1
CDR3: CSARANTEAFF
DNA: TGCAGTGCTAGGGCGAACACTGAAGCTTTCTTT

D: TRBD1
J: TRBJ1-2
V: TRBV28
CDR3: CASSKQGASILSGYTF
DNA: TGTGCCAGCAGTAAACAGGGGGCCAGTATTTTGAGTGGCTACACCTTC

D: TRBD2
J: TRBJ2-5
V: TRBV7-9
CDR3: CASSLSSGRETQYF
DNA: TGTGCCAGCAGCTTAAGTAGCGGGAGGGAGACCCAGTACTTC

D: NA
J: TRBJ2-6
V: TRBV7-8
CDR3: CASSLDSLSGANVLTF
DNA: TGTGCCAGCAGCTTAGACAGCCTTTCTGGGGCCAACGTCCTGACTTTC

D: NA
J: TRBJ2-3
V: TRBV5-1
CDR3: CASSLVLQGTDTQYF
DNA: TGCGCCAGCAGCTTGGTACTGCAGGGGACAGATACGCAGTATTTT

D: TRBD1
J: TRBJ1-1
V: TRBV18
CDR3: CASSPRTGESEAFF
DNA: TGTGCCAGCTCCCCTAGGACAGGGGAGTCTGAAGCTTTCTTT

D: NA
J: TRBJ1-1
V: TRBV11-2
CDR3: CASSLDPSLRRNTEAFF
DNA: TGTGCCAGCAGCTTAGATCCCTCCCTGAGGCGGAACACTGAAGCTTTCTTT

D: NA
J: TRBJ2-2
V: TRBV6-5
CDR3: CASTQSQRRHRELFF
DNA: TGTGCCAGCACCCAATCCCAGCGGCGGCACCGGGAGCTGTTTTTT

D: NA
J: TRBJ1-1
V: TRBV18
CDR3: CASSPGAVNTEAFF
DNA: TGTGCCAGCTCACCTGGTGCAGTGAACACTGAAGCTTTCTTT